This TCR beta chain came from a study of cytomegalovirus exposure and HLA in healthy donors. Study details: One earlier analysis, a look at around 170 million T cells, found 100 million to 130 million unique TCR beta sequences. Falling in the Caucasian-associated ancestry cluster were about 82% of 398 genotyped donors.

This clone was recorded only once. Its specificity is not known. Overall study results and limits: Later analysis identified around 15,000 TCR beta sequences associated with HLA alleles, using a false discovery rate threshold of 0.05. There were approximately 150 TCR beta chains listed as cytomegalovirus-associated.

Both 60 Vbeta primers and 13 Jbeta primers went into the PCR. Profiled with immunoSEQ multiplex PCR; TCRdb holds only in-frame clones, not every one. Here the sample spans about 82,000 clones, less than 80% being singletons. The V gene's germline CDR1 is SGHDT and CDR2 YYEEEE. V was cut by 7 bases and J by 4 bases, with 20 bases left in between. The CDR3 is made up of 15 amino acids. Source material: PBMCs. The chain links TRBV5-6 to TRBJ1-1, with D possibly matching TRBD1 (5 bases). This receptor was obtained from a man between 40 and 49 years old in good health and CMV-seropositive. The CDR3 region has the DNA TGTGCCAGCTCCCCTGAGGGGAAGGAGGGCACTGAAGCTTTCTTT. The encoded protein is CASSPEGKEGTEAFF.